This T cell receptor (beta chain) is drawn from a study of OX40 agonist ivuxolimab in advanced cancers. Study details: Patients were given ivuxolimab, an antibody that agonizes OX40 (CD134).

Study-wide points: The study found that CD8+ T cells averaged more expanded clones than CD4+. Dosing at 0.1 to 3.0 mg/kg was accompanied by clonal expansion of CD4+ and CD8+ blood T cells by week 6. Normalized T-cell clonal expansion was also low in some nonresponders.

The CDR3 extends over 15 amino acids. Trimming at V came to 5 bases and at J to 2 bases, leaving 6 bases not matched to a gene. Germline V lookup: CDR1 SGHNT, CDR2 YENEEA. About this clone: Its antigen is undetermined.

The data were produced by immunoSEQ multiplex PCR, yet TCRdb's version contains in-frame clones alone and is incomplete. The sample lists about 76,000 clones; about 85% were seen once. The sequenced sample was CD4+ or CD8+ T cells sorted from blood, obtained in a trial of the OX40 agonist ivuxolimab. The chain carries TRBV11-3 and TRBJ2-1; TRBD1 matches at 7 bases. The clonotype was recovered from an adult with an advanced solid tumor such as melanoma, head and neck, liver or kidney cancer. This chain's CDR3 is CASSRGQLTYNEQFF. CDR3 nucleotides: TGTGCCAGCAGCAGGGGACAGCTAACCTACAATGAGCAGTTCTTC.